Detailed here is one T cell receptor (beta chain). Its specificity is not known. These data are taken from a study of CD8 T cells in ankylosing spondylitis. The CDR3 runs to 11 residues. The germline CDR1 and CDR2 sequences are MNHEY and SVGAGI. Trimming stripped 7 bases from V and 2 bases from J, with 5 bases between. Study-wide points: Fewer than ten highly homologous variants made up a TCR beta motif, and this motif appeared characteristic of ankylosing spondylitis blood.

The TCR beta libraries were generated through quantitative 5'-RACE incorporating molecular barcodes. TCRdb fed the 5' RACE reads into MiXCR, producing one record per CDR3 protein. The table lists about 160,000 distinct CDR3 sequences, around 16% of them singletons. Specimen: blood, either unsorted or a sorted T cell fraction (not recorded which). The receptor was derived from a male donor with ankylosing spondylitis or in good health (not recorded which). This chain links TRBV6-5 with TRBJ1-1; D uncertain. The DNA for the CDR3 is TGTGCCAGCATTAGAAACACTGAAGCTTTCTTT. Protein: CASIRNTEAFF.